This T cell receptor beta chain was documented in a study of shared clonotypes between healthy human individuals. Study-wide points: Memory subsets generally showed lower estimated richness than naive subsets.

Germline values: CDR1 SGHKS, CDR2 YYEKEE (reference sequence). CDR3 length: 15 residues. V lost 9 bases, J lost 3 bases, and 21 bases lay in between. Generated by immunoSEQ multiplex PCR, the TCRdb table keeps only in-frame clones and is missing some. The data contain 2 million to 2.5 million clones, approximately 93% of them singletons. This clone occurred once. The antigen remains unidentified. The chain joins TRBV5-5 to TRBJ1-1; a possible D gene is TRBD1 (6 bases). The source of this sequence is a man younger than 30 in good health. Some clones in this sample may be carry-over from other donors' samples. Sequenced: naive CD4+ T cells from PBMCs. Subset given: CD45RA+ positively selected. The CDR3 is CATTRGGLYDTEAFF. In DNA, the CDR3 is TGTGCCACTACTCGCGGGGGGCTTTACGACACTGAAGCTTTCTTT.